Shown below are 32 T cell receptor beta chains from a single sample sequenced in a study of OX40 agonist ivuxolimab in advanced cancers. Using immunoSEQ multiplex PCR, the repertoire was profiled, and TCRdb retains in-frame clones only, with some absent. The profile shows 35,000 to 40,000 clones, over 80% of them singletons. The starting material was CD4+ or CD8+ T cells sorted from blood, obtained in a trial of the OX40 agonist ivuxolimab. These receptors were obtained from an adult with an advanced solid tumor such as melanoma, head and neck, liver or kidney cancer.

This chain connects TRBV2 to TRBJ2-2, with 10 positions matching TRBD1. In germline, CDR1 is SNHLY, CDR2 FYNNEI. The V and J ends lost 5 bases and 3 bases, in that order; junction bases with no gene match: 12. The CDR3 contains 18 residues. The CDR3 protein is CASSWSPGTGVHTGELFF. CDR3 nucleotides: TGTGCCAGCAGTTGGAGTCCCGGGACAGGGGTACACACCGGGGAGCTGTTTTTT.

This clone has a single count. The J gene is TRBJ1-1, the V gene TRBV28, with D perhaps matching TRBD1 (5 bases). V lost 4 bases, J lost 4 bases, and 25 bases lay in between. The CDR3 is 18 residues long. Germline assignment: CDR1 MDHEN and CDR2 SYDVKM. Written as DNA, the CDR3 is TGTGCCAGCAGTTCCAACCTGGATGAGGGTCTTGGGACCACTGAAGCTTTCTTT. Translated: CASSSNLDEGLGTTEAFF.

Only one count was recorded for this clone. This chain links TRBV5-1 with TRBJ2-2; D gene ambiguous. The germline V gene encodes CDR1 SGHRS and CDR2 YFSETQ. This CDR3 has 15 residues. Trimming cost V 0 bases and J 0 bases, with 6 bases left between them. The CDR3 spells CASSLGQSNTGELFF. Here the CDR3 DNA reads TGCGCCAGCAGCTTGGGCCAATCGAACACCGGGGAGCTGTTTTTT.

The chain recombines TRBV6-1 with TRBJ2-3; D unclear. The V and J ends lost 6 bases and 0 bases respectively, with 10 bases between them. Germline loops: CDR1 MNHNS, CDR2 SASEGT. This CDR3 has 14 amino acids. The chain's CDR3 is CASSRKYSTDTQYF. The CDR3 coding sequence is TGTGCCAGCAGCAGAAAGTACAGCACAGATACGCAGTATTTT.

The V call is TRBV18, the J call TRBJ2-2; 7 bases are shared with TRBD2. The CDR3 loop spans 15 amino acids. Per the germline V gene, CDR1 is KGHSH and CDR2 is LQKENI. The V and J ends lost 0 bases and 6 bases, in that order; junction bases with no gene match: 4. CDR3 loop: CASSPPTTSAGELFF. The DNA for the CDR3 is TGTGCCAGCTCACCACCCACCACTAGCGCCGGGGAGCTGTTTTTT.

V is TRBV19 and J is TRBJ2-3, with D possibly matching TRBD1 (6 bases). The CDR3 totals 15 residues. V dropped 5 bases and J dropped 0 bases, with 12 bases sitting between them. The germline CDR1 and CDR2 sequences are LNHDA and SQIVND (reference sequence). CDR3 protein: CASSGSGASTDTQYF. In DNA, the CDR3 is TGTGCCAGTAGTGGGTCAGGGGCTAGCACAGATACGCAGTATTTT.

The V gene is TRBV19, the J gene TRBJ2-7; possibly TRBD1 for D (6 bases). Germline assignment: CDR1 LNHDA and CDR2 SQIVND (reference sequence). The CDR3 is 14 amino acids. V was shortened by 3 bases and J by 5 bases, with 14 bases between the two germline ends. The CDR3 loop reads CASSITYRDHEQYF. The CDR3 nucleotides are TGTGCCAGTAGTATCACCTACAGGGACCACGAGCAGTACTTC.

The V and J genes are TRBV25-1 and TRBJ2-3, with TRBD1 identical over 9 bases. Germline trimming cut 5 bases from V and 4 bases from J; bases unmatched to any gene: 4. The CDR3 is 14 amino acids. The germline V gene has CDR1 MGHDK and CDR2 SYGVNS. The chain's CDR3 is CASSQDRGADTQYF. In DNA form, the CDR3 reads TGTGCCAGCAGTCAAGACAGGGGGGCAGATACGCAGTATTTT. The whole variable domain, filled in from reference TRBV25-1 and TRBJ2-3, reads EADIYQTPRYLVIGTGKKITLECSQTMGHDKMYWYQQDPGMELHLIHYSYGVNSTEKGDLSSESTVSRIRTEHFPLTLESARPSHTSQYLCASSQDRGADTQYFGPGTRLTVL.

The chain uses TRBV6-4 and TRBJ2-5; a weak D match, TRBD1 (5 bases). CDR1 MRHNA and CDR2 SNTAGT come from the germline V gene. The CDR3 runs to 14 residues. The germline V and J ends were trimmed by 3 bases and 4 bases, with 12 bases remaining between them. The CDR3: CASSESGRAETQYF. CDR3 nucleotides: TGTGCCAGCAGTGAATCGGGCAGGGCAGAGACCCAGTACTTC.

The chain carries TRBV7-9 and TRBJ1-2, with D possibly TRBD1 on 5 matching bases. The CDR3 totals 16 residues. The V end was cut by 1 base, the J end by 2 bases, with 14 bases between. Germline CDR1 reads SEHNR; CDR2 reads FQNEAQ (reference sequence). CDR3 DNA: TGTGCCAGCAGCTTAGTTTCTGGGGGGTTAAACTATGGCTACACCTTC. Translation: CASSLVSGGLNYGYTF. The whole variable domain, remainder taken from reference TRBV7-9 and TRBJ1-2, is DTGVSQNPRHKITKRGQNVTFRCDPISEHNRLYWYRQTLGQGPEFLTYFQNEAQLEKSRLLSDRFSAERPKGSFSTLEIQRTEQGDSAMYLCASSLVSGGLNYGYTFGSGTRLTVV.

The V gene is TRBV5-1, the J gene TRBJ2-7, with no clear D. This CDR3 region has 14 residues. V was clipped by 3 bases and J by 6 bases, with 16 bases between them. The germline V gene encodes CDR1 SGHRS and CDR2 YFSETQ. The CDR3 loop is CASSWAERGTEQYF. In DNA, the CDR3 is TGCGCCAGCAGCTGGGCGGAAAGAGGTACCGAGCAGTACTTC.

The chain combines TRBV9 with TRBJ2-5, with 11 bases aligning to TRBD1. Trimming removed 3 bases from V and 4 bases from J; junction bases left unmatched: 8. This CDR3 has 16 amino acids. The germline V gene has CDR1 SGDLS and CDR2 YYNGEE. The CDR3 DNA reads as TGTGCCAGCAGCGGGCCGGGACAGGGGGGTGGAGAGACCCAGTACTTC. Encoded protein: CASSGPGQGGGETQYF.

This clone is termed medium-sized (0.01 to 0.1%). The rearrangement joins TRBV27 to TRBJ1-5; TRBD1 aligns across 7 bases. Unmatched junction bases numbered 16, after V lost 8 bases and J lost 6 bases. This CDR3 contains 16 residues. In germline, CDR1 is MNHEY, CDR2 SMNVEV (reference sequence). The chain's CDR3 is CASGKIQGRVGQPQHF. In DNA form, the CDR3 reads TGTGCCAGCGGAAAAATACAGGGGAGAGTAGGTCAGCCCCAGCATTTT.

This clone was observed a handful of times. J is TRBJ1-2 and V is TRBV5-1; D is perhaps TRBD1 (5 bases). Germline loops: CDR1 SGHRS, CDR2 YFSETQ. Trimming took off 4 bases at V and 12 bases at J, with 16 bases between the two ends. The CDR3 runs 12 residues. CDR3 region: CASSPGGTGNTF. The CDR3 DNA reads as TGCGCCAGCAGCCCCGGGGGGACCGGTAACACCTTC.

The gene calls are TRBV7-8 and TRBJ2-3, with D unresolved. Trimming removed 1 base at V and 5 bases at J, with 7 bases between. CDR1 is SGHVS and CDR2 is FQNEAQ in the germline V gene. The CDR3 runs to 13 residues. The CDR3 coding sequence is TGTGCCAGCAGCTTAGAAATGGGAGATACGCAGTATTTT. Protein: CASSLEMGDTQYF.

This clone was recorded at least ten times. The chain carries TRBV7-9 and TRBJ1-5, with D hard to call. CDR1 SEHNR and CDR2 FQNEAQ come from the germline V gene (reference sequence). V was pared by 5 bases and J by 4 bases, with 12 bases between. The CDR3 runs 14 residues. CDR3 region: CASSPSGGNQPQHF. In DNA form, the CDR3 reads TGTGCCAGCAGCCCCAGTGGTGGGAATCAGCCCCAGCATTTT.

The V gene is TRBV7-9, the J gene TRBJ1-5; weak D call: TRBD1 (5 bases). The CDR3 totals 13 residues. Germline V gene lookup returns CDR1 SEHNR and CDR2 FQNEAQ (reference sequence). Trimming took off 5 bases at V and 6 bases at J, with 11 bases between the two ends. The DNA of the CDR3 is TGTGCCAGCAGCCACGGGGGGGTTCAGCCCCAGCATTTT. Encoded protein: CASSHGGVQPQHF.

The rearrangement joins TRBV18 to TRBJ1-1; tentative D call: TRBD1 (5 bases). Between the trimmed V and J ends, which lost 6 bases and 1 base, there was a span of 9 bases. This CDR3 spans 13 amino acids. Germline CDR1 is KGHSH and CDR2 is LQKENI. Written as DNA, the CDR3 is TGTGCCAGCTCGACGGGGGGGAACACTGAAGCTTTCTTT. As protein: CASSTGGNTEAFF.

This chain links TRBV6-6 with TRBJ1-1; tentative D call: TRBD1 (5 bases). V was pared by 7 bases and J by 0 bases, with 12 bases between. CDR1 is MNHNY and CDR2 is SVGAGI in the germline V gene (reference sequence). The CDR3 spans 14 residues. CDR3 DNA sequence: TGTGCCAGCACCTACCGAGGGGTGAACACTGAAGCTTTCTTT. Amino acids: CASTYRGVNTEAFF.

The rearrangement joins TRBV4-1 to TRBJ2-7; D possibly corresponds to TRBD2 (5 bases). The CDR3 covers 15 residues. CDR1 is MGHRA and CDR2 is YSYEKL in the germline V gene. V was pared by 0 bases and J by 4 bases, with 13 bases between. CDR3: CASSQDQPGDYEQYF. In DNA form, the CDR3 reads TGCGCCAGCAGCCAAGATCAGCCCGGGGATTACGAGCAGTACTTC.

There are a few counts of this clone. The chain carries TRBV6-1 and TRBJ2-2; 7 bases line up with TRBD2. The germline CDR1 and CDR2 sequences are MNHNS and SASEGT. The CDR3 runs 16 residues. J lost 8 bases, V lost 2 bases, and 11 bases had no gene match. In DNA form, the CDR3 reads TGTGCCAGCAGTGAATCGGGGCGGGGGTTCATAGGGGAGCTGTTTTTT. Translating it yields CASSESGRGFIGELFF.

The V gene is TRBV11-2, the J gene TRBJ1-6; D perhaps matches TRBD1 (5 bases). V was shortened by 3 bases and J by 1 base, with 10 bases between the two germline ends. The CDR3 is made up of 16 amino acids. Germline V gene lookup returns CDR1 SGHAT and CDR2 FQNNGV. The CDR3 DNA follows: TGTGCCAGCAGCTTCACAGAGGGGTCCTATAATTCACCCCTCCACTTT. Translation gives CASSFTEGSYNSPLHF.

The chain has TRBV19 and TRBJ1-2, with 11 positions matching TRBD1. CDR1 and CDR2 from the germline V gene are LNHDA and SQIVND (reference sequence). Losses at the gene ends were 4 bases for V and 4 bases for J; bases not matched to a gene: 5. The CDR3 is 15 residues long. The CDR3 coding sequence is TGTGCCAGTAGTACTGGACAGGGGGCGGGCTATGGCTACACCTTC. Its protein product is CASSTGQGAGYGYTF.

The gene calls are TRBV6-1 and TRBJ2-5; D possibly corresponds to TRBD2 (5 bases). Germline assignment: CDR1 MNHNS and CDR2 SASEGT. The V end was cut by 5 bases, the J end by 4 bases, with 11 bases between. The CDR3 runs to 13 residues. The CDR3 sequence is CASSPGLRETQYF. As DNA, the CDR3 is TGTGCCAGCAGTCCAGGACTCCGAGAGACCCAGTACTTC.

The V call is TRBV28, the J call TRBJ2-3, with 7 bases lining up with TRBD1. Germline CDR1 is MDHEN and CDR2 is SYDVKM. After removal of 5 bases from V and 4 bases from J, the junction contained 12 bases not matched to a gene. The CDR3 is 16 residues long. The CDR3 reads CASSGRGGNRADTQYF. DNA of the CDR3: TGTGCCAGCAGTGGGAGAGGGGGCAACCGGGCAGATACGCAGTATTTT.

The V call is TRBV19, the J call TRBJ2-3, with 11 bases that match TRBD2. The CDR3 contains 13 residues. Germline lookup yields CDR1 LNHDA and CDR2 SQIVND (reference sequence). The J segment lost 8 bases and the V segment lost 7 bases, leaving 5 bases of the junction unmatched. CDR3 loop: CASILAGGTTQYF. CDR3 in DNA: TGTGCCAGTATCCTAGCGGGAGGAACTACGCAGTATTTT.

The rearrangement uses TRBV5-1 and TRBJ2-7; D call uncertain. Looked up from germline, CDR1 is SGHRS and CDR2 is YFSETQ. There are 13 residues in the CDR3. V lost 4 bases, J lost 1 base, and 9 bases lay in between. CDR3 sequence (DNA): TGCGCCAGCAGCATGCTGGGTTCCTACGAGCAGTACTTC. Translation gives CASSMLGSYEQYF. The whole variable domain, filled in from reference TRBV5-1 and TRBJ2-7, reads KAGVTQTPRYLIKTRGQQVTLSCSPISGHRSVSWYQQTPGQGLQFLFEYFSETQRNKGNFPGRFSGRQFSNSRSEMNVSTLELGDSALYLCASSMLGSYEQYFGPGTRLTVT.

This rearrangement joins TRBV30 to TRBJ2-2; D uncertain. V dropped 2 bases and J dropped 4 bases, with 8 bases sitting between them. Germline loops: CDR1 GTSNPN, CDR2 SVGIG (reference sequence). The length of the CDR3 is 13 residues. The CDR3 DNA reads TGTGCCTGGAGTCCCGGTCTCACCGGGGAGCTGTTTTTT. Its translation: CAWSPGLTGELFF.

The genes are TRBV6-1 and TRBJ2-7, with 8 bases matching TRBD2. The CDR3 sequence is 16 residues long. V shed 2 bases and J 7 bases; nucleotides not matched to a gene: 13. Germline CDR1 reads MNHNS; CDR2 reads SASEGT. The DNA for the CDR3 is TGTGCCAGCAGTGAACAGCCCCGGGGAGCGGGAGAGGAGCAGTACTTC. Translated: CASSEQPRGAGEEQYF.

This clone appeared once. J is TRBJ2-7 and V is TRBV2; 7 bases line up with TRBD1. V shed 7 bases and J 7 bases; nucleotides not matched to a gene: 13. The CDR3 covers 14 residues. CDR1 and CDR2 (germline): SNHLY, FYNNEI. The CDR3 loop is CASKVRQGVGEQYF. CDR3 in DNA: TGTGCCAGCAAGGTTAGGCAGGGGGTCGGTGAGCAGTACTTC. The full variable domain, completed using reference TRBV2 and TRBJ2-7, is EPEVTQTPSHQVTQMGQEVILRCVPISNHLYFYWYRQILGQKVEFLVSFYNNEISEKSEIFDDQFSVERPDGSNFTLKIRSTKLEDSAMYFCASKVRQGVGEQYFGPGTRLTVT.

V is TRBV5-1 and J is TRBJ1-2, with 8 bases lining up with TRBD1. Looked up from germline, CDR1 is SGHRS and CDR2 is YFSETQ. J lost 0 bases, V lost 4 bases, and 8 bases had no gene match. This CDR3 has 16 residues. The CDR3 here is CASSSGQGGPNYGYTF. The CDR3 DNA reads TGCGCCAGCAGCAGTGGACAGGGAGGTCCTAACTATGGCTACACCTTC.

A few counts support this clone. The CDR3 sequence: CASSRQGNYGYTF. In DNA form, the CDR3 reads TGTGCCAGCAGTCGACAGGGTAACTATGGCTACACCTTC. This chain joins TRBV7-2 and TRBJ1-2, with TRBD1 identical over 7 bases. V was pared by 6 bases and J by 1 base, with 2 bases of the junction left unmatched. Germline V gives CDR1 SGHTA, CDR2 FQGNSA. This CDR3 region has 13 residues.